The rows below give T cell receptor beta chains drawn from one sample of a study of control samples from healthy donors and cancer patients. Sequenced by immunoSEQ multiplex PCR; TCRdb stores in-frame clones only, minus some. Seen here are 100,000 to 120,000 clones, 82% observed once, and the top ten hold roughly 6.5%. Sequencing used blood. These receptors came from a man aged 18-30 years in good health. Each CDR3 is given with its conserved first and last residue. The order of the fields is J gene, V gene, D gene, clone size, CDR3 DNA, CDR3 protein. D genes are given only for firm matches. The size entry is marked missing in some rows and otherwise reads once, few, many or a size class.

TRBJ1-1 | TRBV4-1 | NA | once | TGCGCCAGCAGCCAAGAATACGGGAACACTGAAGCTTTCTTT | CASSQEYGNTEAFF
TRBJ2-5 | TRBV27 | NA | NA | TGTGCCAGCAGTTTATCAGGCAGGGAAGAGACCCAGTACTTC | CASSLSGREETQYF
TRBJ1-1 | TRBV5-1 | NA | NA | TGCGCCAGCAGCTTGGTATTGGGGACCATGAACACTGAAGCTTTCTTT | CASSLVLGTMNTEAFF
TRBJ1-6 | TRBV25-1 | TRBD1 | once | TGTGCCAGCAGTGCGGGACAGCTCGGCAATTCACCCCTCCACTTT | CASSAGQLGNSPLHF
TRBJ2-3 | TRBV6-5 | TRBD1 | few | TGTGCCAGCAGTTATAGGGACAGGACAGATACGCAGTATTTT | CASSYRDRTDTQYF
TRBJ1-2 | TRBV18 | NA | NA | TGTGCCAGCTCAGAAATAACAGGGAATGGCTACACCTTC | CASSEITGNGYTF
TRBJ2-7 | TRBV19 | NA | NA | TGTGCCAGTAGAAACCCCCGGGGGAGCTACGAGCAGTACTTC | CASRNPRGSYEQYF
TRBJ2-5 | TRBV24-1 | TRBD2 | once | TGTGCCACCGGCGGGAGGGGAGAAGAGACCCAGTACTTC | CATGGRGEETQYF
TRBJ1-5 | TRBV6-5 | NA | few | TGTGCCAGGCCGCCGAGGCCCCAGCATTTT | CARPPRPQHF
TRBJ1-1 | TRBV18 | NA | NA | TGTGCCAGCTCACCACTTGAGACAACTGAAGCTTTCTTT | CASSPLETTEAFF
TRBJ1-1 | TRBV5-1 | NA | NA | TGCGCCAGCAGCTTGTCAGGGATCACTGAAGCTTTCTTT | CASSLSGITEAFF
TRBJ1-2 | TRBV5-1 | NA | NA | TGCGCCAGCAGCTTGGCCGGGGGGAGCCAGGGGTATGGCTACACCTTC | CASSLAGGSQGYGYTF
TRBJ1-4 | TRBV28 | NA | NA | TGTGCCAGCAGCTCTGGGACCACCCCAAGGGAAAAACTGTTTTTT | CASSSGTTPREKLFF
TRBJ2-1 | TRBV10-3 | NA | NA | TGTGCCATCAGTGCCCACGGGGACCCCGGCCCCCACAATGAGCAGTTCTTC | CAISAHGDPGPHNEQFF
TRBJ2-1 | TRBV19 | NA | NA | TGTGCCAGTAGTATAGATTCCCCGATATTCTCCTACAATGAGCAGTTCTTC | CASSIDSPIFSYNEQFF